A selection of T cell receptor beta chains follows, all from one sample in a study of OX40 agonist ivuxolimab in advanced cancers. Clones were sequenced by immunoSEQ multiplex PCR, and TCRdb holds only the in-frame ones, with some missing. The sample has 70,000 to 80,000 clones, around 80% seen once. Sequencing was performed on CD4+ or CD8+ T cells sorted from blood, taken in a trial of the OX40 agonist ivuxolimab. These TCRs come from an adult with an advanced solid tumor such as melanoma, head and neck, liver or kidney cancer. Both conserved end residues are part of each CDR3. The D gene is left open where the match is weak. Clone size is not always given. Where it is, it says once, few, many or a class for expanded clones.

clone size,V gene,D gene,J gene,CDR3 protein,CDR3 DNA
-,TRBV25-1,TRBD1,TRBJ2-2,CASSKPGTGNTGELFF,TGTGCCAGCAGTAAACCCGGGACAGGGAACACCGGGGAGCTGTTTTTT
few,TRBV19,-,TRBJ1-2,CASSLVGAGGYTF,TGTGCCAGTAGCTTGGTTGGGGCCGGTGGCTACACCTTC
few,TRBV5-1,-,TRBJ2-7,CASRSEYEQYF,TGCGCCAGCCGTTCCGAGTACGAGCAGTACTTC
-,TRBV30,-,TRBJ2-1,CAWGPDSYNEQFF,TGTGCCTGGGGGCCGGATTCCTACAATGAGCAGTTCTTC
-,TRBV10-3,-,TRBJ1-2,CATSSEPGGYTF,TGTGCCACCAGTTCAGAGCCGGGCGGCTACACCTTC
-,TRBV6-5,-,TRBJ1-6,CASSYHLGIQNSPLHF,TGTGCCAGCAGTTACCACTTAGGCATACAGAATTCACCCCTCCACTTT
-,TRBV19,-,TRBJ2-5,CASSMGPQETQYF,TGTGCCAGTAGTATGGGCCCCCAAGAGACCCAGTACTTC
-,TRBV10-3,TRBD2,TRBJ2-5,CAIATSGQETQYF,TGTGCCATTGCGACTAGCGGACAAGAGACCCAGTACTTC
-,TRBV2,-,TRBJ1-5,CASRRGPLSQPQHF,TGTGCCAGCAGAAGGGGTCCCCTATCCCAGCCCCAGCATTTT
-,TRBV19,TRBD1,TRBJ1-1,CAPLRDRDGLDTEAFF,TGTGCCCCCCTCCGGGACAGGGATGGTTTAGACACTGAAGCTTTCTTT
-,TRBV7-2,TRBD1,TRBJ1-4,CASSLGGQGGAKLFF,TGTGCCAGCAGCTTAGGTGGACAGGGGGGGGCAAAACTGTTTTTT
-,TRBV29-1,-,TRBJ1-1,CSVESWGLNTEAFF,TGCAGCGTTGAAAGTTGGGGGTTGAACACTGAAGCTTTCTTT
-,TRBV9,TRBD1,TRBJ2-4,CASSVGTVGIQYF,TGTGCCAGCAGCGTTGGGACAGTTGGAATTCAGTACTTC
few,TRBV11-2,-,TRBJ1-2,CASRPEDYGYTF,TGTGCCAGCAGACCAGAAGACTATGGCTACACCTTC
-,TRBV6-5,-,TRBJ2-5,CASSYARDPPGTQYF,TGTGCCAGCAGTTATGCTAGAGATCCCCCTGGGACCCAGTACTTC
-,TRBV29-1,-,TRBJ2-7,CSVGAGFTYEQYF,TGCAGCGTTGGAGCAGGGTTCACCTACGAGCAGTACTTC
few,TRBV4-1,-,TRBJ1-1,CASSHPFRTRLMNTEAFF,TGCGCCAGCAGCCATCCCTTCCGAACGCGGCTTATGAACACTGAAGCTTTCTTT
-,TRBV6-5,TRBD2,TRBJ2-1,CASSDSTSGSNEQFF,TGTGCCAGCAGTGACTCGACTAGCGGGAGCAATGAGCAGTTCTTC
-,TRBV6-5,-,TRBJ1-1,CASSFSGHVAFF,TGTGCCAGCAGTTTTTCCGGGCACGTGGCTTTCTTT
-,TRBV18,-,TRBJ2-7,CASSPPSAGTYEQYF,TGTGCCAGCTCACCCCCATCTGCGGGGACCTACGAGCAGTACTTC
-,TRBV9,-,TRBJ2-3,CASSPGGLNTQYF,TGTGCCAGCAGCCCGGGGGGCCTCAATACGCAGTATTTT
-,TRBV6-5,-,TRBJ2-1,CASSPRRGDEQFF,TGTGCCAGCAGTCCCCGTCGGGGCGATGAGCAGTTCTTC
-,TRBV7-9,-,TRBJ2-5,CASSLRGLQETQYF,TGTGCCAGCAGTCTCCGAGGGTTACAAGAGACCCAGTACTTC
-,TRBV5-1,-,TRBJ1-1,CASSLVGEVGTEAFF,TGCGCCAGCAGCTTGGTGGGGGAGGTAGGGACTGAAGCTTTCTTT
-,TRBV5-8,-,TRBJ1-5,CASSSTGTAVRGHF,TGTGCCAGCAGTTCGACCGGGACGGCCGTCCGGGGGCATTTT
-,TRBV7-2,-,TRBJ1-2,CASSLGQVLTPSDGYTF,TGTGCCAGCAGCTTAGGACAGGTCCTGACCCCCTCAGATGGCTACACCTTC
-,TRBV2,-,TRBJ1-1,CASSGDTNTEAFF,TGTGCCAGCAGTGGGGACACGAACACTGAAGCTTTCTTT
-,TRBV15,TRBD2,TRBJ2-1,CATSRDRLAGGQNEQFF,TGTGCCACCAGCAGAGATAGGCTAGCGGGAGGGCAGAATGAGCAGTTCTTC
-,TRBV29-1,-,TRBJ2-7,CSVAGGGLNEQYF,TGCAGCGTTGCGGGTGGCGGACTAAACGAGCAGTACTTC
once,TRBV4-2,-,TRBJ1-1,CASDQTGTNTEAFF,TGTGCCAGCGACCAGACGGGGACCAACACTGAAGCTTTCTTT
-,TRBV4-3,-,TRBJ1-5,CASSQELAWGTEPQHF,TGCGCCAGCAGCCAAGAATTGGCTTGGGGCACGGAGCCCCAGCATTTT
-,TRBV5-5,TRBD1,TRBJ2-4,CASREGTGENIQYF,TGTGCCAGCAGAGAGGGGACAGGCGAAAACATTCAGTACTTC
few,TRBV27,-,TRBJ1-2,CASSSGREGGYTF,TGTGCCAGCAGTTCTGGCAGGGAGGGTGGCTACACCTTC
-,TRBV12-5,-,TRBJ2-3,CASGAETDTQYF,TGTGCTAGTGGGGCGGAGACAGATACGCAGTATTTT
few,TRBV19,-,TRBJ1-5,CASSIPGSDQPQHF,TGTGCCAGTAGTATTCCGGGGAGCGATCAGCCCCAGCATTTT
few,TRBV28,TRBD1,TRBJ1-5,CASSLWGQSPQPQHF,TGTGCCAGCAGTTTATGGGGACAGTCCCCCCAGCCCCAGCATTTT
once,TRBV15,-,TRBJ2-1,CATSRDSGVSEQFF,TGTGCCACCAGCAGAGATTCGGGCGTTTCAGAGCAGTTCTTC
-,TRBV14,-,TRBJ2-5,CASSLKETQYF,TGTGCCAGCAGCTTGAAAGAGACCCAGTACTTC
-,TRBV5-1,-,TRBJ1-1,CASSLDGRLNTEAFF,TGCGCCAGCAGCTTGGATGGACGACTGAACACTGAAGCTTTCTTT
-,TRBV5-1,-,TRBJ2-5,CASSSQGQETQYF,TGCGCCAGCAGCAGCCAGGGACAAGAGACCCAGTACTTC
-,TRBV7-8,-,TRBJ1-1,CASSPGRINTEAFF,TGTGCCAGCAGCCCAGGACGGATAAACACTGAAGCTTTCTTT
-,TRBV5-1,-,TRBJ2-7,CASSSDSSLLGGYYEQYF,TGCGCCAGCAGCTCGGATTCTTCGCTATTGGGGGGTTACTACGAGCAGTACTTC
-,TRBV7-2,TRBD1,TRBJ1-5,CASSSDRGNQPQHF,TGTGCCAGCAGCTCCGACAGGGGCAATCAGCCCCAGCATTTT